This paragraph covers one T cell receptor beta chain sequence. Germline V gives CDR1 MGHRA, CDR2 YSYEKL. The ends lost 4 bases at V and 0 bases at J; junction bases unmatched: 20. The CDR3 sequence is 21 residues long. One entry per CDR3 protein results from TCRdb running MiXCR on the PCR reads. The top ten clones hold around 10% of a sample with some 19,000 distinct CDR3 sequences, more than 35% of them seen once. The record originates from a study of tumor-infiltrating lymphocytes in oesophageal squamous cell carcinoma. Input material: esophageal tumor tissue. This sequence was found in a male donor with esophageal squamous cell carcinoma. This sequence joins TRBV4-1 and TRBJ2-1, with TRBD2 matching over 8 bases. The CDR3 reads CASSPGLAGPRDFSSYNEQFF. The CDR3 DNA reads TGCGCCAGCAGCCCGGGGTTAGCGGGACCTCGGGACTTCAGCTCCTACAATGAGCAGTTCTTC.